Listed below are T cell receptor beta chains from one sample, sequenced in a study of cytomegalovirus exposure and HLA in healthy donors. Generated by immunoSEQ multiplex PCR, the TCRdb table keeps only in-frame clones and is missing some. The sample yields about 84,000 clones, about 60% seen once. Material: PBMCs. All receptors come from a woman between 40 and 55 years old in good health and CMV-seropositive. Each CDR3 is given with its conserved first and last residue. A D gene is named only where the DNA matches it firmly. Clone size is given for some rows only: seen once, a few or many times, or a class if the clone is expanded.

>TRBJ2-2|-|TRBV9|-
TGTGCCAGCAGCGCCGACTTTATGAGCACCGGGGAGCTGTTTTTT
CASSADFMSTGELFF
>TRBJ2-1|TRBD2|TRBV25-1|few
TGTGCCAGCAGTAGAGCGGGAGGAGGGAACAATGAGCAGTTCTTC
CASSRAGGGNNEQFF
>TRBJ1-3|-|TRBV5-1|once
TGCGCCAGCAGCTCGGGGGGGCGCAACTCTGGAAACACCATATATTTT
CASSSGGRNSGNTIYF
>TRBJ1-5|TRBD1|TRBV19|-
TGTGCCACCTCGACAGGGGGCCTTCAGCCCCAGCATTTT
CATSTGGLQPQHF
>TRBJ1-2|-|TRBV7-8|-
TGTGCCAGCAGCTACCGGGGGGGCTACACCTTC
CASSYRGGYTF
>TRBJ2-2|-|TRBV4-3|-
TGCGCCAGCAGCCAAGGTACCGACAGGACCGGGGAGCTGTTTTTT
CASSQGTDRTGELFF
>TRBJ1-1|-|TRBV29-1|-
TGCAGCGCTACGACAGGGAACACTGAAGCTTTCTTT
CSATTGNTEAFF
>TRBJ2-7|-|TRBV19|-
TGTGCCGGTAGTATCATGGACAGTAATTACTACGAGCAGTACTTC
CAGSIMDSNYYEQYF
>TRBJ2-7|-|TRBV6-5|few
TGTGCCAGCAGTTACAGGGGCTCCTACGAGCAGTACTTC
CASSYRGSYEQYF
>TRBJ1-2|-|TRBV28|-
TGTGCCAGCAGTTCACCTCCGGGGAGCATAGGAGGGCTCTATGGCTACACCTTC
CASSSPPGSIGGLYGYTF
>TRBJ1-4|TRBD1|TRBV5-1|-
TGCGCCAGCAGCTTGGGACAGGGGACTAATGAAAAACTGTTTTTT
CASSLGQGTNEKLFF
>TRBJ2-7|-|TRBV13|-
TGTGCCAGCAGCGGGGGCATAGTGGGAGGGCCCCACGAGCAGTACTTC
CASSGGIVGGPHEQYF
>TRBJ2-2|TRBD1|TRBV15|few
TGTGCCACCAGCAGACGCGGACAGGGTGGAACCGGGGAGCTGTTTTTT
CATSRRGQGGTGELFF
>TRBJ1-5|-|TRBV6-1|-
TGTGCCAGCAGTGAAGCGGTTTCCACGGCAACTAGGGAGCCCCAGCATTTT
CASSEAVSTATREPQHF
>TRBJ2-1|TRBD2|TRBV10-2|-
TGCGCCAGCAGTGAGTGGTCGCTAGCGGGACGAAGTGAGCAGTTCTTC
CASSEWSLAGRSEQFF
>TRBJ2-3|TRBD1|TRBV2|-
TGTGCCAGCGGGACAGGGAAAGGCACAGATACGCAGTATTTT
CASGTGKGTDTQYF
>TRBJ1-2|TRBD1|TRBV7-8|-
TGTGCCAGCAGCCCCGAGACAGGGTGGTATGGCTACACCTTC
CASSPETGWYGYTF
>TRBJ2-1|TRBD2|TRBV4-1|-
TGCGCCAGCAGCCAAGAGCCAAGGCTAGCGGGAACGGAGCAGTTCTTC
CASSQEPRLAGTEQFF
>TRBJ1-2|-|TRBV6-1|few
TGTGCCAGCAGTGAAGCCTCAACAGGGTTGTATGGCTACACCTTC
CASSEASTGLYGYTF
>TRBJ2-3|-|TRBV5-1|-
TGCGCCAGCAGCTTGGGGCAGGTGGCAGATACGCAGTATTTT
CASSLGQVADTQYF
>TRBJ2-5|-|TRBV11-2|-
TGTGCCAGCACAGGACAGATCCAAGAGACCCAGTACTTC
CASTGQIQETQYF
>TRBJ2-6|-|TRBV7-6|few
TGTGCCACCGGACAGCCTCGCTCTGGGGCCAACGTCCTGACTTTC
CATGQPRSGANVLTF
>TRBJ2-1|-|TRBV11-2|-
TGTGCCAGCAGCTTAGCCGCTTGGAGTTCTAATGAGCAGTTCTTC
CASSLAAWSSNEQFF
>TRBJ1-5|-|TRBV19|-
TGTGCCAGTAGTACCTACTCATACAATCAGCCCCAGCATTTT
CASSTYSYNQPQHF
>TRBJ1-1|-|TRBV12-5|-
TGTGCTAGTGGTCTATCCGGGGGGAACACTGAAGCTTTCTTT
CASGLSGGNTEAFF
>TRBJ1-6|-|TRBV4-1|-
TGCGCCAGCAGCCAAGACGGCCTAGGGGCACCCCTCCACTTT
CASSQDGLGAPLHF
>TRBJ1-2|-|TRBV7-8|few
TGTGCCAGCAGCTTAGCGGGTCAAACAGGTAGCTATGGCTACACCTTC
CASSLAGQTGSYGYTF
>TRBJ1-5|-|TRBV7-9|-
TGTGCCAGCAGCCCCTTGATTAGAACCGATCAGCCCCAGCATTTT
CASSPLIRTDQPQHF
>TRBJ2-7|-|TRBV2|-
TGTGCCAGCAGTCTGTACGAGCAGTACTTC
CASSLYEQYF
>TRBJ2-7|TRBD2|TRBV11-2|-
TGTGCCAGCAGCTCATATGCTAGCGGGAGGTTCTACGAGCAGTACTTC
CASSSYASGRFYEQYF
>TRBJ2-1|-|TRBV7-8|few
TGTGCCAGCAGCCCGAGTAGGGCGGGACTCTACTACAATGAGCAGTTCTTC
CASSPSRAGLYYNEQFF
>TRBJ1-1|-|TRBV6-5|once
TGTGCCAGCAGTTACCTGGGAGACTCTAATGCTTTCTTT
CASSYLGDSNAFF
>TRBJ2-1|TRBD2|TRBV29-1|-
TGCAGCGTGGGGTACCTAGCGGGCGATTACAATGAGCAGTTCTTC
CSVGYLAGDYNEQFF
>TRBJ2-7|TRBD2|TRBV6-5|-
TGTGCCAGCAGCAAAGGGACTAGCGGGAGTTACGAGCAGTACTTC
CASSKGTSGSYEQYF
>TRBJ1-5|TRBD1|TRBV19|few
TGTGCCAGTACAGACAGGGACAGCAATCAGCCCCAGCATTTT
CASTDRDSNQPQHF
>TRBJ1-1|TRBD1|TRBV20-1|few
TGCAGTGCTAGACAGGGGGCTGAAGCTTTCTTT
CSARQGAEAFF
>TRBJ1-5|-|TRBV18|-
TGTGCCAGCTCAGCGAGACAGGCCGTAGGAGAGCCCCAGCATTTT
CASSARQAVGEPQHF
>TRBJ2-3|TRBD2|TRBV5-1|-
TGCGCCAGCAGCTCTAGACTAGCTAGTGCTAGCACAGATACGCAGTATTTT
CASSSRLASASTDTQYF
>TRBJ2-3|-|TRBV27|-
TGTGCCAGCAGTCCCAGCGGACGCACAGATACGCAGTATTTT
CASSPSGRTDTQYF
>TRBJ2-2|TRBD1|TRBV6-5|-
TGTGCCAGCAGTGCGGGACAGGACAACACCGGGGAGCTGTTTTTT
CASSAGQDNTGELFF
>TRBJ2-7|TRBD2|TRBV27|-
TGTGCCAGCAGTTTGGAGGCTAGCGGCCCCTACGAGCAGTACTTC
CASSLEASGPYEQYF
>TRBJ2-7|-|TRBV27|-
TGTGCCAGCAGTGAGACAAACTCCTACGAGCAGTACTTC
CASSETNSYEQYF
>TRBJ1-2|-|TRBV29-1|-
TGCAGCGTCGCAGGGGCAAACTATGGCTACACCTTC
CSVAGANYGYTF
>TRBJ1-1|-|TRBV28|-
TGTGCCGCTAACAGGCCCTGGGCGTCCCTGAACACTGAAGCTTTCTTT
CAANRPWASLNTEAFF
>TRBJ1-3|-|TRBV23-1|-
TGCGCCAGCAGTCAATCGTTGGTTCGGGACACCCATTTTTCTGGAAACACCATATATTTT
CASSQSLVRDTHFSGNTIYF
>TRBJ1-1|-|TRBV5-8|-
TGTGCCAGCACCAGGGCAGCCTTCGAGACTGAAGCTTTCTTT
CASTRAAFETEAFF
>TRBJ1-2|-|TRBV5-1|-
TGCGCCAGCAGCTTGGATTCTTACGGGATCGACTATGGCTACACCTTC
CASSLDSYGIDYGYTF
>TRBJ2-3|-|TRBV11-1|-
TGTGCCAGCAGCTTAGCGGAGGTTAGCACAGATACGCAGTATTTT
CASSLAEVSTDTQYF
>TRBJ1-2|-|TRBV6-5|-
TGTGCCAGCAGTTACGGTGGACAGAGTTACTATGGCTACACCTTC
CASSYGGQSYYGYTF
>TRBJ2-3|TRBD2|TRBV10-3|-
TGTGCCTCCAATCAAGGACTAGCGGGCACAGATACGCAGTATTTT
CASNQGLAGTDTQYF
>TRBJ2-7|TRBD2|TRBV4-1|-
TGCGCCAGCAGCCAGGCCAGACTAGCGGGAGGGTGGAGCGAGCAGTACTTC
CASSQARLAGGWSEQYF
>TRBJ2-7|TRBD2|TRBV9|-
TGTGCCAGCAGCGTAGGTCTAGCGGATTACTCCTACGAGCAGTACTTC
CASSVGLADYSYEQYF
>TRBJ2-2|TRBD2|TRBV19|few
TGTGCCACCGCGGGGGTGAACACCGGGGAGCTGTTTTTT
CATAGVNTGELFF
>TRBJ2-3|-|TRBV27|few
TGTGCCAGCAGTTCCCTTGGCGGCAGTAACACAGATACGCAGTATTTT
CASSSLGGSNTDTQYF
>TRBJ1-1|-|TRBV5-4|-
TGTGCCAGCGCGGAGAGGAACACTGAAGCTTTCTTT
CASAERNTEAFF